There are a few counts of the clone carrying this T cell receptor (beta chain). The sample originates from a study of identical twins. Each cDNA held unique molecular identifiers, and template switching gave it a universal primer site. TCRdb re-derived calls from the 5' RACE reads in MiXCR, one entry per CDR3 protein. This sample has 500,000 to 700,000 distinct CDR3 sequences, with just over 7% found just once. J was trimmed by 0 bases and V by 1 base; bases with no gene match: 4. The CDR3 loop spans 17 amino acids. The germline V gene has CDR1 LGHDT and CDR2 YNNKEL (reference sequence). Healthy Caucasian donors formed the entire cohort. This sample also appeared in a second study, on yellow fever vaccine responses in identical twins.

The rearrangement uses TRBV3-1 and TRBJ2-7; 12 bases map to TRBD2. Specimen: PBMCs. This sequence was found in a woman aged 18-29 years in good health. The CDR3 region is CASSQGLAGDPSYEQYV. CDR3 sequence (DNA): TGTGCCAGCAGCCAAGGACTAGCGGGGGACCCCTCCTACGAGCAGTACGTC.